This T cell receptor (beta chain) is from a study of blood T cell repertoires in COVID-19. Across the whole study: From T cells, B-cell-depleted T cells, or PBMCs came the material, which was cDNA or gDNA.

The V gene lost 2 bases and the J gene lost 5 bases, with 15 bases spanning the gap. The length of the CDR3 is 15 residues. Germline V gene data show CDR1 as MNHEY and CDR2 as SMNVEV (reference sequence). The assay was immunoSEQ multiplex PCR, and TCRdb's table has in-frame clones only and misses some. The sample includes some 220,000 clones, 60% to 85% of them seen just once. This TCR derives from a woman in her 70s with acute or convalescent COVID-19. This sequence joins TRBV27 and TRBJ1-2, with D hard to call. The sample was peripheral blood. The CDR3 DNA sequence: TGTGCCAGCAGTTTAGCGGGGTCCGGATTTTATGGCTACACCTTC. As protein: CASSLAGSGFYGYTF.